The 10 T cell receptor beta chains below all came from one sample that was sequenced in a study of patients and donors after allogeneic stem cell transplantation. Using its own MiXCR run on the RT-PCR reads, TCRdb lists one record per CDR3 protein. There are 800,000 to 1,000,000 distinct CDR3 sequences in the sample; roughly 18% occur only once, and approximately 5.9% lies in the top ten. Specimen: blood, either unsorted or a sorted T cell fraction (not recorded which). The receptors were gathered from a human donor who was either an allogeneic HSCT recipient or a stem cell or donor lymphocyte infusion donor (not recorded which). It is not recorded whose cells these are; they may come from a transplant donor.

This clonotype was detected a few times. The chain recombines TRBV24-1 with TRBJ2-5; 12 bases line up with TRBD2. Trimming cost V 1 base and J 5 bases; bases outside gene matches: 7. This CDR3 comprises 17 residues. The germline V gene has CDR1 KGHDR and CDR2 SFDVKD. CDR3 residues: CATSDFGSSGRGETQYF. DNA for the CDR3: TGTGCCACCAGTGATTTCGGATCTAGCGGGAGGGGGGAGACCCAGTACTTC.

The CDR3 DNA sequence: TGTGCCACATGGGTTCCTACGGGAGGCTACACCTTC. Amino acids: CATWVPTGGYTF. The J gene is TRBJ1-2, the V gene TRBV7-9; D is uncertain. Deletions cut 10 bases from V and 8 bases from J, with 17 bases between. The CDR3 contains 12 residues. In germline, CDR1 is SEHNR, CDR2 FQNEAQ (reference sequence).

This clonotype was recorded a few times. The chain couples TRBV12-3 or TRBV12-4 to TRBJ2-5; tentative D call: TRBD2 (6 bases). CDR3 size: 16 residues. With 6 bases removed from V and 2 bases from J, the gap between germline ends came to 19 bases. The CDR3 DNA reads TGTGCCAGCAGCGAAGGGACTCGACACCGTCAAGAGACCCAGTACTTC. Translation gives CASSEGTRHRQETQYF.

This rearrangement joins TRBV2 to TRBJ2-7, with 7 positions matching TRBD1. Germline values: CDR1 SNHLY, CDR2 FYNNEI. This CDR3 is 16 amino acids long. V gave up 5 bases and J gave up 0 bases; unmatched junction bases: 10. This CDR3 reads CASSRDSRPNSYEQYF. CDR3 bases: TGTGCCAGCAGTCGGGACAGCCGACCCAACTCCTACGAGCAGTACTTC.

The rearrangement links TRBV7-2 to TRBJ1-1, with 7 positions matching TRBD1. V was clipped by 3 bases and J by 1 base; unmatched bases: 5. CDR3 length: 15 amino acids. Looked up from germline, CDR1 is SGHTA and CDR2 is FQGNSA. The CDR3 protein is CASSFPQGWNTEAFF. The CDR3 bases are TGTGCCAGCAGCTTCCCACAGGGGTGGAACACTGAAGCTTTCTTT.

This chain uses TRBV5-5 with TRBJ1-2, with a tentative D call TRBD1 (6 bases). Germline CDR1 reads SGHKS; CDR2 reads YYEKEE (reference sequence). Trimming removed 6 bases at V and 8 bases at J, with 20 bases between. This CDR3 comprises 14 residues. The CDR3 loop is CASILEQGGNGYTF. CDR3 bases: TGTGCCAGCATCCTTGAACAGGGAGGAAACGGCTACACCTTC.

This clonotype has just a few counts. V gene TRBV4-2 combines with J gene TRBJ2-7; 8 nucleotides line up with TRBD2. Germline V CDR1 and CDR2: LGHNA, YNFKEQ. Losses at the gene ends were 1 base for V and 0 bases for J; bases not matched to a gene: 14. CDR3 length: 19 residues. The CDR3 loop is CASSQAPTRGGHHSYEQYF. The CDR3 DNA reads as TGTGCCAGCAGCCAAGCCCCTACCCGCGGGGGGCACCACTCCTACGAGCAGTACTTC.

The gene calls are TRBV12-3 or TRBV12-4 and TRBJ1-6; 10 positions match TRBD1. The ends lost 6 bases at V and 9 bases at J; junction bases unmatched: 8. This CDR3 spans 15 amino acids. CDR3 protein: CASRQGDRGTSPLHF. The CDR3 nucleotides read TGTGCCAGCAGACAAGGGGACAGGGGAACTTCACCCCTCCACTTT.

This clonotype showed up just a few times. The chain employs TRBV4-3 and TRBJ2-1, with D possibly being TRBD1 (5 bases). V lost 0 bases and J lost 6, with 15 bases in between. Germline V gives CDR1 LGHNA, CDR2 YSLEER. The CDR3 totals 16 residues. The CDR3 loop is CASSQDRAGWANEQFF. As DNA, the CDR3 is TGCGCCAGCAGCCAAGATCGGGCAGGGTGGGCCAATGAGCAGTTCTTC.

DNA for the CDR3: TGTGCCACCAGCATTGGTGACTTTTACACCGGGGAGCTGTTTTTT. It translates to CATSIGDFYTGELFF. The rearrangement joins TRBV15 to TRBJ2-2; D is unresolved. V lost 4 bases to trimming and J lost 3 bases, with 12 bases between them. Germline CDR1 and CDR2: LNHNV and YYDKDF (reference sequence). This CDR3 spans 15 amino acids.